This T cell receptor beta chain was observed in a study of T cells after yellow fever vaccination (dated by TCRdb to about 2019). Study-level background: Staining for CD3, CD45RA, CCR7 and CD95 was used to sort memory subsets (EM, EMRA, CM and Tscm) on a BD FACS Aria III. The SMART-Seq v4 Ultra Low Input RNA kit was used to prepare libraries from fractions with low cell numbers. To follow T-cell clones before and after primary and booster YFV17D yellow fever vaccination, bulk TCR alpha and beta repertoires were sequenced over time. Two healthy male donors, one aged 18 to 30 and one aged 30 to 40 years, made up the cohort. Blood was collected at multiple timepoints before and after primary and secondary immunization, and bulk PBMC replicates and cell subsets were isolated. Memory subsets were sorted on days 0, 15 and 45 and at 18 months following primary vaccination, and on days 0, 15 and 45 following the 30-year booster. The study at large found these results: FACS-sorted repertoires could contain abundant contaminating clonotypes from the bulk population, so computational filtering was required. A small fraction of clonotypes appeared in both the CD4 and CD8 compartments, likely as a result of convergent recombination. Most clones expanded after primary vaccination were re-detected after the booster (almost 97% of CD4 and 88% of CD8), suggesting broad memory maintenance. The secondary T-cell response was weaker than the primary response but faster, peaking on day 5 instead of day 15. Because only a couple of donors were included in the study, the extent to which the findings can be generalized is limited. In the sorted memory subsets on day 0, nearly all vaccine-responding clonotypes were below the level of detection.

CDR1 is given as DFQATT and CDR2 as SNEGSKA, both from the germline V gene (reference sequence). From its cysteine to its phenylalanine, the CDR3 spans 14 amino acids. The kept DNA is CDR3 alone, 42 bases in frame from the first base. Ends trimmed: V by 5 bases, J by 4 bases; bases unmatched to a gene: 4. TCR cDNA was made using 5'RACE template switching, a step that added a universal primer site and unique molecular identifiers. Priming of cDNA synthesis was performed from both the TCR alpha and TCR beta constant segments. Library amplification used two PCR steps, and the second PCR step added sample barcodes and sequencing adapters. Sequencing of the libraries was done on either Illumina HiSeq 2500 (2x100 bp) or NovaSeq (2x150 bp). As for the authors' bioinformatics: Demultiplexing of reads and collapsing into UMI consensus sequences were performed with MIGEC, and V(D)J alignment was carried out with MiXCR. Clonotypes responding to the vaccine were identified with edgeR on replicate PBMC samples, with the criteria of FDR below 0.01 and a log2 fold change above 5 up to day 15. CD4 or CD8 identity was assigned to each bulk clonotype according to whether the clonotype was present at higher abundance in the sequenced CD4 repertoire or the sequenced CD8 repertoire. To estimate how each clone was distributed across memory phenotypes, clonotype frequencies in memory subsets were weighted by FACS-sorted cell numbers. TCRdb trimmed the raw reads at Q25, called clones with MiXCR and kept productive beta chains. Each entry is one CDR3 protein sequence, shown with its most common DNA and genes. TCRdb's processing, not the authors', yielded these V and J calls. The sample profile shows tens of thousands of distinct CDR3 sequences; 10% to 13% of them were found once. The ten most abundant clones make up roughly an eighth of the sample.

This clonotype came up many times. Base-call qualities are not available, and no considerably larger clone is one nucleotide away. The label giving this sample's treatment or condition can be read as: live attenuated yellow fever vaccine strain. PBMCs were isolated from peripheral blood using a standard Ficoll-Paque protocol. For sorted memory subsets, RNA extraction was done with the RNeasy Micro Kit. This sample comprised PBMCs, either bulk or a sorted T-cell subset (CD4+, CD8+, memory, or dextramer-sorted; not recorded which), obtained approximately 16 days after the first yellow fever vaccination. The sequence joins TRBV20-1 to TRBJ2-1, and 11 bases in between align with TRBD2. This TCR was recovered from a young man who received the YFV17D yellow fever vaccine. The nucleotide sequence is TGCAGTGCTGATAGCGGGGGGGCGTACAATGAGCAGTTCTTC. This yields the protein CSADSGGAYNEQFF.